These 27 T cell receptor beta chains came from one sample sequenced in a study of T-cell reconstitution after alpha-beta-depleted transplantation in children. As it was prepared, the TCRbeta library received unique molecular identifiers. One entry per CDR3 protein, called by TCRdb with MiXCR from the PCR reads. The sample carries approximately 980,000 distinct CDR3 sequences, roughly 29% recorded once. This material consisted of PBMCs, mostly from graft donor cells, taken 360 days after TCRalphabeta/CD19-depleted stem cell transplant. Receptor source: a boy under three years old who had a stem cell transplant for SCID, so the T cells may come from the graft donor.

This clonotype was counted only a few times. In DNA, the CDR3 is TGTGCCAGCAGTTCCCCCTGGGGGGGGGAGTATGGCTACACCTTC. Amino acids: CASSSPWGGEYGYTF. J is TRBJ1-2 and V is TRBV6-5; D may be TRBD1 (5 bases). Germline CDR1 and CDR2: MNHEY and SVGAGI. The CDR3 has 15 residues. V was clipped by 4 bases and J by 5 bases, with 17 bases between them.

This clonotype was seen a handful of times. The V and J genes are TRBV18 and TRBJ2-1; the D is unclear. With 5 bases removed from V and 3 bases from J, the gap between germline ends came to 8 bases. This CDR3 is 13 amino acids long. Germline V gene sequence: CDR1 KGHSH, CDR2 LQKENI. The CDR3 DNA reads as TGTGCCAGCTCATCTCCCAACTACAATGAGCAGTTCTTC. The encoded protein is CASSSPNYNEQFF.

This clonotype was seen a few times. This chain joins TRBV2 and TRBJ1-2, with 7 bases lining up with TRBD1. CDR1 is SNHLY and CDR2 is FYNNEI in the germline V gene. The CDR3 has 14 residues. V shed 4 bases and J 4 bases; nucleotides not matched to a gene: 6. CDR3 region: CASSGGTVFYGYTF. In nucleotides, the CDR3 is TGTGCCAGCAGTGGGGGGACAGTCTTCTATGGCTACACCTTC.

The CDR3 spells CASSSTTGKIYGYTF. Here the CDR3 DNA reads TGCGCCAGCAGCTCAACGACAGGGAAGATCTATGGCTACACCTTC. The rearrangement links TRBV5-1 to TRBJ1-2; TRBD1 aligns across 7 bases. The V segment lost 3 bases and the J segment 4 bases; nucleotides outside the gene matches: 9. Germline CDR1 is SGHRS and CDR2 is YFSETQ. This CDR3 has 15 amino acids.

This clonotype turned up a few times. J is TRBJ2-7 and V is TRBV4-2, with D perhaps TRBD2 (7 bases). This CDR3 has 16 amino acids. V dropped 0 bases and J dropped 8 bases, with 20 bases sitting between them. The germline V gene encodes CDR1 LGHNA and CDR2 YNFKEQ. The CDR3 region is CASSQEMGGGAFQQYF. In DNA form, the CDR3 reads TGTGCCAGCAGCCAAGAAATGGGAGGGGGGGCCTTTCAGCAGTACTTC.

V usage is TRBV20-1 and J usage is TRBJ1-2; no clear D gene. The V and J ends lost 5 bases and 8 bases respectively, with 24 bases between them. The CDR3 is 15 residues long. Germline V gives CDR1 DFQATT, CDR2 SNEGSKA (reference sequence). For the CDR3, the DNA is TGCAGTGCTCAGCGATCGGGGAATATCGGCGCGGGCTACACCTTC. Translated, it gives CSAQRSGNIGAGYTF.

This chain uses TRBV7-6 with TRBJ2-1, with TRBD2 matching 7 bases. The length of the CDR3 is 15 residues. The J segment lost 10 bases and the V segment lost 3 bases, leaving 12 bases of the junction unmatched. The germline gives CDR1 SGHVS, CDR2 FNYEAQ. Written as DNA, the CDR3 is TGTGCCAGCAGCTTCTTCCAGCGGGGTTCCCAGGAGCAGTTCTTC. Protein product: CASSFFQRGSQEQFF. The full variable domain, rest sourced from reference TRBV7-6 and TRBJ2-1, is GAGVSQSPRYKVTKRGQDVALRCDPISGHVSLYWYRQALGQGPEFLTYFNYEAQQDKSGLPNDRFSAERPEGSISTLTIQRTEQRDSAMYRCASSFFQRGSQEQFFGPGTRLTVL.

The CDR3 reads CASSLGTGAPNYGYTF. CDR3 DNA: TGTGCCAGCTCGCTAGGGACAGGCGCACCTAACTATGGCTACACCTTC. This rearrangement joins TRBV18 to TRBJ1-2; 8 bases agree with TRBD1. This CDR3 has 16 residues. The trim removed 6 bases at V and 0 bases at J, leaving 9 bases unmatched. Germline loops: CDR1 KGHSH, CDR2 LQKENI.

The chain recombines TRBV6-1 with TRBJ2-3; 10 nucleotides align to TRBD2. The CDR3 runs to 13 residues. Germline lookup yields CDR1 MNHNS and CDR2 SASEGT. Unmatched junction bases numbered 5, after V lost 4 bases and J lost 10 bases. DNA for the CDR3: TGTGCCAGCAGTGGTACGGGACTAGCGCCGCAGTATTTT. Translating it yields CASSGTGLAPQYF.

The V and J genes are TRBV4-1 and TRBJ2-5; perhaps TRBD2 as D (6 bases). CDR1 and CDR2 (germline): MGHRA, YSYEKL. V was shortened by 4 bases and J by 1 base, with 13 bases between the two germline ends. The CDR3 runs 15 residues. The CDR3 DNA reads TGCGCCAGCAGCCCGGGGACTCCCCTCCAAGAGACCCAGTACTTC. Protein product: CASSPGTPLQETQYF.

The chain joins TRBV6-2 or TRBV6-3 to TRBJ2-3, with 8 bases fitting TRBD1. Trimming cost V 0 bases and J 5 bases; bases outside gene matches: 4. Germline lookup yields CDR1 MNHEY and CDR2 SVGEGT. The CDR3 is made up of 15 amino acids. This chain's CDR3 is CASSYSGQDIDTQYF. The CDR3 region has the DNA TGTGCCAGCAGTTACTCGGGACAGGACATAGATACGCAGTATTTT.

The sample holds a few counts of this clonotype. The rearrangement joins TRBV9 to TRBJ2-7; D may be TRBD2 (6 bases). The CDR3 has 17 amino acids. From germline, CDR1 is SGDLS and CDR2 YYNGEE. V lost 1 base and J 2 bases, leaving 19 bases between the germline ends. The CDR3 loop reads CASSVHSGGGNTYEQYF. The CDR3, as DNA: TGTGCCAGCAGCGTACATTCCGGGGGAGGCAACACCTACGAGCAGTACTTC.

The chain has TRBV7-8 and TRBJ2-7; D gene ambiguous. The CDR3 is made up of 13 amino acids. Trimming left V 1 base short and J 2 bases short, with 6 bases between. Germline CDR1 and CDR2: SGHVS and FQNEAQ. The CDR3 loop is CASSLGWTYEQYF. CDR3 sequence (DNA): TGTGCCAGCAGCTTAGGGTGGACCTACGAGCAGTACTTC.

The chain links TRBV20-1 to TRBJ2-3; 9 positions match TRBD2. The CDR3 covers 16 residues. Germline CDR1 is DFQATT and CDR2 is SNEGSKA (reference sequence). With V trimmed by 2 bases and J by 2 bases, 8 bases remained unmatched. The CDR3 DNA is TGCAGTGCTAGAATCCCTAGCGGGGTGTACACAGATACGCAGTATTTT. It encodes CSARIPSGVYTDTQYF.

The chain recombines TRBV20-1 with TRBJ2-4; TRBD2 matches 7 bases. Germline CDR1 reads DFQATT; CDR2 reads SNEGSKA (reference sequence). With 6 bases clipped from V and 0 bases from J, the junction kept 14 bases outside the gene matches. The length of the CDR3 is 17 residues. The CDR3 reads CSALNMTPSGAKNIQYF. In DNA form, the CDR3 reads TGCAGTGCCCTAAATATGACCCCTAGCGGAGCCAAAAACATTCAGTACTTC.

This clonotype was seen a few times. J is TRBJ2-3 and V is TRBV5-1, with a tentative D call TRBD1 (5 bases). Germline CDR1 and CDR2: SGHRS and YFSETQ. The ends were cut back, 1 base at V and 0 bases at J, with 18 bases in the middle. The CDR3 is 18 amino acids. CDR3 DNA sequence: TGCGCCAGCAGCTTGCAGGGCCGCGCAAGGACGAGCACAGATACGCAGTATTTT. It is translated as CASSLQGRARTSTDTQYF.

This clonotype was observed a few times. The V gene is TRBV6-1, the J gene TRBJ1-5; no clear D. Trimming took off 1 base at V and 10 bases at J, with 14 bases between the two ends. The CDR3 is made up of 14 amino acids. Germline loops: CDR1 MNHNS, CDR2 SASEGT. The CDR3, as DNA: TGTGCCAGCAGTGAAGATCAAGGTTTGGGACCCCAGCATTTT. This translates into CASSEDQGLGPQHF.

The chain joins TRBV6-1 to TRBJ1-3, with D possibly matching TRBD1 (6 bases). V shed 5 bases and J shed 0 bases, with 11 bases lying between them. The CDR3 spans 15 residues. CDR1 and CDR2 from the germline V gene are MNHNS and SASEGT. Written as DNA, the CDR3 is TGTGCCAGCAGTCTGAACAGGGACTCTGGAAACACCATATATTTT. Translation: CASSLNRDSGNTIYF.

CDR3 DNA sequence: TGCAGTGCTAATGCTGGGACTAGCGGGTTGCGAGATACGCAGTATTTT. This codes for CSANAGTSGLRDTQYF. The rearrangement joins TRBV20-1 to TRBJ2-3; 12 nucleotides line up with TRBD2. J gave up 5 bases and V 4 bases, and 10 bases lay outside the gene matches. This CDR3 comprises 16 residues. Germline CDR1 DFQATT, CDR2 SNEGSKA (reference sequence).

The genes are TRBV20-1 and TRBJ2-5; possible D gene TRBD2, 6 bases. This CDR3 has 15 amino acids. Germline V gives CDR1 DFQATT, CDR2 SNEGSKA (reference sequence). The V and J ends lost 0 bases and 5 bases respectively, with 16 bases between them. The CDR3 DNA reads TGCAGTGCTAGAGATGGGGGGACTTGGTCCGAGACCCAGTACTTC. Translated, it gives CSARDGGTWSETQYF.

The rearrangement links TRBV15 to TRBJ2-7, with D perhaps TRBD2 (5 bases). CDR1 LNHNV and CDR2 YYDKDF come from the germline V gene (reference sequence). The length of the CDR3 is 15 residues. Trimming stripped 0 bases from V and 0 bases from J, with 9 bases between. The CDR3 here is CATSRESGSSYEQYF. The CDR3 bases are TGTGCCACCAGCAGAGAATCGGGGAGCTCCTACGAGCAGTACTTC. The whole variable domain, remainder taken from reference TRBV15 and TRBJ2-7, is DAMVIQNPRYQVTQFGKPVTLSCSQTLNHNVMYWYQQKSSQAPKLLFHYYDKDFNNEADTPDNFQSRRPNTSFCFLDIRSPGLGDTAMYLCATSRESGSSYEQYFGPGTRLTVT.

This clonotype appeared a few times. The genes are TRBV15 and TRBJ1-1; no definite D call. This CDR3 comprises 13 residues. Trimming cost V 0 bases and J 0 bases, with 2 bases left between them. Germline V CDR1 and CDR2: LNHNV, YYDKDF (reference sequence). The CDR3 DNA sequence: TGTGCCACCAGCAGAGACGTGAACACTGAAGCTTTCTTT. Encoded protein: CATSRDVNTEAFF. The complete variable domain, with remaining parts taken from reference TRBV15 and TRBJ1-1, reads DAMVIQNPRYQVTQFGKPVTLSCSQTLNHNVMYWYQQKSSQAPKLLFHYYDKDFNNEADTPDNFQSRRPNTSFCFLDIRSPGLGDTAMYLCATSRDVNTEAFFGQGTRLTVV.

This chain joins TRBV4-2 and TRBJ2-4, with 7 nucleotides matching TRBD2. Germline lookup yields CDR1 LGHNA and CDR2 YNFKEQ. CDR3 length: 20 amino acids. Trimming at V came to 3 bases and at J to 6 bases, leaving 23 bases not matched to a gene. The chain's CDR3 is CASSQAGRPGGTTWGNIQYF. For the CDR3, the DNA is TGTGCCAGCAGCCAGGCTGGTCGTCCCGGCGGGACTACCTGGGGAAACATTCAGTACTTC.

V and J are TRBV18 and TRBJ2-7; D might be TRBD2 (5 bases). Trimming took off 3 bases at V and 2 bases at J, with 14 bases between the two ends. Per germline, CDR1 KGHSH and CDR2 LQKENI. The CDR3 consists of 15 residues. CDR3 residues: CASSPNPGVTYEQYF. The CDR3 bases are TGTGCCAGCTCACCCAACCCCGGGGTCACCTACGAGCAGTACTTC.

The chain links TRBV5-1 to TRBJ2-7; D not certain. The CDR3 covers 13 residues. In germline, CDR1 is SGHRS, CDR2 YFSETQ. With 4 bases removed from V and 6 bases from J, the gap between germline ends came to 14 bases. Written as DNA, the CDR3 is TGCGCCAGCAGCCCAACGGAAGTCGTCGAGCAGTACTTC. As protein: CASSPTEVVEQYF.

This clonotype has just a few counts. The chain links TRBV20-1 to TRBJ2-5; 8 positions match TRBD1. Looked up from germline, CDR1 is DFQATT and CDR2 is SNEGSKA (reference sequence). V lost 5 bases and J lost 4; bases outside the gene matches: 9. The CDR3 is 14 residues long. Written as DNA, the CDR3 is TGCAGTGCTCACAGGGGGGAGGAAGCAGAGACCCAGTACTTC. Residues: CSAHRGEEAETQYF.

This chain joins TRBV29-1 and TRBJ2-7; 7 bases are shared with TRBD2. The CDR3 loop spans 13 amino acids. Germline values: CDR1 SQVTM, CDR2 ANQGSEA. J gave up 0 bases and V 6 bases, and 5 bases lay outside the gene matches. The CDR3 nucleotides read TGCAGCGTACCGGGACTATCCTCCTACGAGCAGTACTTC. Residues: CSVPGLSSYEQYF.